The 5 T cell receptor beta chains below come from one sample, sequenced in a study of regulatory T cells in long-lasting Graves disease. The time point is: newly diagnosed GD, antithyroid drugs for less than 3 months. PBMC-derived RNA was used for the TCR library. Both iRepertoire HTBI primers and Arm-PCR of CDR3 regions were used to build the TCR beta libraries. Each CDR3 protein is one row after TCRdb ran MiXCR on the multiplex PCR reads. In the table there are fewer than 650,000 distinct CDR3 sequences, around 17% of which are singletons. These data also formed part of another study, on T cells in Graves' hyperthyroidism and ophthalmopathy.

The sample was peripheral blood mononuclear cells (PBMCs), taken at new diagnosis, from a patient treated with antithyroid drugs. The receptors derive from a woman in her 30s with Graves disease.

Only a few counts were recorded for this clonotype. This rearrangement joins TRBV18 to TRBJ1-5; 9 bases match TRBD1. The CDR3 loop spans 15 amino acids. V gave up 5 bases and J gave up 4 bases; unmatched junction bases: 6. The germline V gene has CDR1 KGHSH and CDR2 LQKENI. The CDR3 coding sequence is TGTGCCAGCTCAGTCGGGACAGGGAGGAATCAGCCCCAGCATTTT. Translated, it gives CASSVGTGRNQPQHF.

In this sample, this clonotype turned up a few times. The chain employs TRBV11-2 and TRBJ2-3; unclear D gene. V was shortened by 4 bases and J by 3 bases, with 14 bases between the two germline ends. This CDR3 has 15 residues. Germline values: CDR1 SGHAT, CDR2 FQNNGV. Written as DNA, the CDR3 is TGTGCCAGCAGCTCCCGATCGTTTTATACAGATACGCAGTATTTT. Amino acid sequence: CASSSRSFYTDTQYF.

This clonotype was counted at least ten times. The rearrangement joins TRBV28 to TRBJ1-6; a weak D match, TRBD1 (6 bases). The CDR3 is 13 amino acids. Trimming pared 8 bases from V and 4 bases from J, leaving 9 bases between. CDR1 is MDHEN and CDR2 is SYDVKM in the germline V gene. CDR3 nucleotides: TGTGCCAGCCACGGGACATATAATTCACCCCTCCACTTT. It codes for CASHGTYNSPLHF. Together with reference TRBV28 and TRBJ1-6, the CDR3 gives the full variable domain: DVKVTQSSRYLVKRTGEKVFLECVQDMDHENMFWYRQDPGLGLRLIYFSYDVKMKEKGDIPEGYSVSREKKERFSLILESASTNQTSMYLCASHGTYNSPLHFGNGTRLTVT.

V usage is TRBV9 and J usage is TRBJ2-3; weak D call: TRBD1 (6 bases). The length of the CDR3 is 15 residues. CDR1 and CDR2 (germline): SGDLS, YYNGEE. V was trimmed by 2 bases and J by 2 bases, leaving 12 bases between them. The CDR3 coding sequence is TGTGCCAGCAGCGTCGAGGGGGTCCACACAGATACGCAGTATTTT. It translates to CASSVEGVHTDTQYF.

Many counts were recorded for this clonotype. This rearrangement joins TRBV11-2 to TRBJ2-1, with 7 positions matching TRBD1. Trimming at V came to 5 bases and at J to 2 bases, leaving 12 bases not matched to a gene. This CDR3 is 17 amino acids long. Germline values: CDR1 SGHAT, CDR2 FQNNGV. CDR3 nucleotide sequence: TGTGCCAGCAGCCGTAACCCCCGGGGACAGACCTACAATGAGCAGTTCTTC. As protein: CASSRNPRGQTYNEQFF.